The source of this T cell receptor beta chain is a study of T cell responses to AZD1222 COVID-19 vaccine. Study-wide results and caveats: Most donors were white British, females outnumbered males, and clonal diversity was possibly underestimated. Unmutated variant regions reportedly attract nearly half of all spike-specific TCRs.

This clone came up a few times. Antigen specificity is unknown. The CDR3 totals 15 residues. CDR1 MNHEY and CDR2 SVGAGI come from the germline V gene. J was trimmed by 6 bases and V by 2 bases; bases with no gene match: 9. Clones were sequenced by immunoSEQ multiplex PCR, and TCRdb holds only the in-frame ones, with some missing. There are 100,000 to 120,000 clones in the sample; approximately 90% occur only once, and around 3.3% lies in the top ten. Sequencing used peripheral blood, obtained on day 0 of MenACWY control vaccination. This chain connects TRBV6-5 to TRBJ1-2, with 7 bases aligning to TRBD1. This clonotype originated in an adult in good health. CDR3 residues: CASSYQGGGEDGYTF. The CDR3 DNA reads as TGTGCCAGCAGTTACCAGGGGGGGGGAGAGGATGGCTACACCTTC.